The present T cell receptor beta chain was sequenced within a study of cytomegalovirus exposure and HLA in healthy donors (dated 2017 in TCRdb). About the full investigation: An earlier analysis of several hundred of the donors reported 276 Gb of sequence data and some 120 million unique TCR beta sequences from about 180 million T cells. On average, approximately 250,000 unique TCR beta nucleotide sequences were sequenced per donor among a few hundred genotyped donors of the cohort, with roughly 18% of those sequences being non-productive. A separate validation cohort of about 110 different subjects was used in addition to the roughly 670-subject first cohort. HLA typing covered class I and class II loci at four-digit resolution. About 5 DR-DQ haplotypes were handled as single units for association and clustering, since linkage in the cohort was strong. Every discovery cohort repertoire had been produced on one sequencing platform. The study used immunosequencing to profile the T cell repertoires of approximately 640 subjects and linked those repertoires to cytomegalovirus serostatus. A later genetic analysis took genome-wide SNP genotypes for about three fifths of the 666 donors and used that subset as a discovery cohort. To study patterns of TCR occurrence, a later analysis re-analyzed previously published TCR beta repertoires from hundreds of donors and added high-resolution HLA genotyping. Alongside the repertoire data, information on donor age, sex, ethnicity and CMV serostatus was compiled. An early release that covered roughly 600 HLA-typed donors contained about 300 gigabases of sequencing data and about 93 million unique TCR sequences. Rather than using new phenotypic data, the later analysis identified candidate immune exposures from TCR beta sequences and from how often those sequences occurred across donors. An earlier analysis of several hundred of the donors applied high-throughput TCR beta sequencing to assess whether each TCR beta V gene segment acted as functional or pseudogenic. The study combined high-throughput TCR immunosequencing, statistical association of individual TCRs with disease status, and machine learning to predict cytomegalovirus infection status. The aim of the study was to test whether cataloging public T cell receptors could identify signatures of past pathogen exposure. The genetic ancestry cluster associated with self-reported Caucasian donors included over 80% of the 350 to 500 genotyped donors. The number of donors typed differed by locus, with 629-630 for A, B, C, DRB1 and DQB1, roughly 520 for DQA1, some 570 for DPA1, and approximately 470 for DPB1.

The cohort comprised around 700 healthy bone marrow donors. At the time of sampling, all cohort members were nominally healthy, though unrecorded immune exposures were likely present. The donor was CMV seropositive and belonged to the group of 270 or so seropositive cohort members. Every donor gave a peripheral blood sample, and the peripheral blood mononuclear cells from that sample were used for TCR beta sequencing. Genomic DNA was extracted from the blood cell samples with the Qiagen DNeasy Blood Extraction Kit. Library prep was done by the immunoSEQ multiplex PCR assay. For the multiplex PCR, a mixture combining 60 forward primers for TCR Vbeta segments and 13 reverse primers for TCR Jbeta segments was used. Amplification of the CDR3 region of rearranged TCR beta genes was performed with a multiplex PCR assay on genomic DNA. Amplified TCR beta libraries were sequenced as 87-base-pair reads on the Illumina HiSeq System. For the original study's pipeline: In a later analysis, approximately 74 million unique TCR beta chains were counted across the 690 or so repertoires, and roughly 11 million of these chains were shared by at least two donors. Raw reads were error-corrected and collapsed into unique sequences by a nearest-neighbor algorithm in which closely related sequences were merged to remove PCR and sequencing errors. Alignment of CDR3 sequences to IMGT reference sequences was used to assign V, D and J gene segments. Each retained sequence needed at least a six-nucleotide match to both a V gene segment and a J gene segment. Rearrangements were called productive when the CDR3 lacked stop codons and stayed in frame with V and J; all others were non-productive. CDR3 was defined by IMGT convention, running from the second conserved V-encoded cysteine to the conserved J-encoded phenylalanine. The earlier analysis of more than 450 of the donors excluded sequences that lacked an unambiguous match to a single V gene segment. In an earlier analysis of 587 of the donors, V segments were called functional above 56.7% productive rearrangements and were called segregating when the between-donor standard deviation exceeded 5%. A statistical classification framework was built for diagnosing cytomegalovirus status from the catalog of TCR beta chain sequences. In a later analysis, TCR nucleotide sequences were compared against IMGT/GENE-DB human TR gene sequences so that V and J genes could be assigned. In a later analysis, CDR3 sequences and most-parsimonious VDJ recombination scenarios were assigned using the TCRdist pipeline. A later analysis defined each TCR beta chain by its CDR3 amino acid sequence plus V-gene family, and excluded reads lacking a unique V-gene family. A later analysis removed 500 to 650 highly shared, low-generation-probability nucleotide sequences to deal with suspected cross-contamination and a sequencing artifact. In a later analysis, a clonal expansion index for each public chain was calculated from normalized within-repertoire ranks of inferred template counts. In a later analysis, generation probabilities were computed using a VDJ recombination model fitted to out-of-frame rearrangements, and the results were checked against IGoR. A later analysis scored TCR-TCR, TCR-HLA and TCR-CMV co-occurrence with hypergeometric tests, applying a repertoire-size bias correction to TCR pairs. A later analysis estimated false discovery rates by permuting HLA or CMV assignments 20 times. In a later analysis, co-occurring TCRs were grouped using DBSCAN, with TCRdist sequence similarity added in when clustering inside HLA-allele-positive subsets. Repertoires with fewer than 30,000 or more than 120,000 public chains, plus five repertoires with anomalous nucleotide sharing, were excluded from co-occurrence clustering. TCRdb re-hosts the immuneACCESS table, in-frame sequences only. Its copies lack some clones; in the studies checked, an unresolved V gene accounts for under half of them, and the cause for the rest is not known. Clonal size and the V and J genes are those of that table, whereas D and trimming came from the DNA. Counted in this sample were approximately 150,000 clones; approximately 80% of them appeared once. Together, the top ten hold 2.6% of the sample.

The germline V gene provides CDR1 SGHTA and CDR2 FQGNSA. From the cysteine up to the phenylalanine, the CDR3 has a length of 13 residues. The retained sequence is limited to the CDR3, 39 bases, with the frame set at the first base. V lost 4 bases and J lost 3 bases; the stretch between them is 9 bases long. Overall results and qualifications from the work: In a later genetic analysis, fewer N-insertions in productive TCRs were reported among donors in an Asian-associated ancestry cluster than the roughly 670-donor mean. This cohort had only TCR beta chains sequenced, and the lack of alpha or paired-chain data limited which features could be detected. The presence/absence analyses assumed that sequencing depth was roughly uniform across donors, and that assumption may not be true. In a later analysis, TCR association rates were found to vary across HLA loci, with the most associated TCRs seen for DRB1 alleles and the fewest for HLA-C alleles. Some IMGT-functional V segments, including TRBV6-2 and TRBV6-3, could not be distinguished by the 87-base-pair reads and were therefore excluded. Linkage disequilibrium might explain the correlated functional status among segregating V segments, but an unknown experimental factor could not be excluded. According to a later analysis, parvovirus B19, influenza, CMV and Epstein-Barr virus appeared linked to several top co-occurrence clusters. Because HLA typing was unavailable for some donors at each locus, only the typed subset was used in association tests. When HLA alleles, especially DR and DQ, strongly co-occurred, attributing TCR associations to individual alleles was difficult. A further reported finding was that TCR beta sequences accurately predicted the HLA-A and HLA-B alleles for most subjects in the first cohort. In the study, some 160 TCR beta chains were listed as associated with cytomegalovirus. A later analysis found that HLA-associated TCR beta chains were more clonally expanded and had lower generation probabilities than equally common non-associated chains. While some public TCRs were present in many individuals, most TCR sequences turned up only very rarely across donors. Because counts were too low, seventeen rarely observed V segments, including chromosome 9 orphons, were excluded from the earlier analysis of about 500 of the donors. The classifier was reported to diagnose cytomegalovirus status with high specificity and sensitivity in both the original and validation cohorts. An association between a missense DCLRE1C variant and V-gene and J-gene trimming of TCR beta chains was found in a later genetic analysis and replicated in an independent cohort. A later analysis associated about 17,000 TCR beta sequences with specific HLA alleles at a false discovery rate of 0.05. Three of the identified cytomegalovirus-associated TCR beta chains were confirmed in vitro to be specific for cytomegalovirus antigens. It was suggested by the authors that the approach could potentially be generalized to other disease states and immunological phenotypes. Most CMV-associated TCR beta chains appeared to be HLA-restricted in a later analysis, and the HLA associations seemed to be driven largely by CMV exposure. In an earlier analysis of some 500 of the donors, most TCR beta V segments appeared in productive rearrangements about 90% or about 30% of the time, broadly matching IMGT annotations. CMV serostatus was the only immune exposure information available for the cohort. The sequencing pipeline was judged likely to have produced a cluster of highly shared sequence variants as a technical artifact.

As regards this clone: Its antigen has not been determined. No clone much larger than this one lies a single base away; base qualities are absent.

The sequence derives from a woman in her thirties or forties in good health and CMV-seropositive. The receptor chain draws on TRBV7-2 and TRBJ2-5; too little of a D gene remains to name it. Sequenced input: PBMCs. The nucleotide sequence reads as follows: TGTGCCAGCAGCTACTCCCCGGAAGAGACCCAGTACTTC. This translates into CASSYSPEETQYF.